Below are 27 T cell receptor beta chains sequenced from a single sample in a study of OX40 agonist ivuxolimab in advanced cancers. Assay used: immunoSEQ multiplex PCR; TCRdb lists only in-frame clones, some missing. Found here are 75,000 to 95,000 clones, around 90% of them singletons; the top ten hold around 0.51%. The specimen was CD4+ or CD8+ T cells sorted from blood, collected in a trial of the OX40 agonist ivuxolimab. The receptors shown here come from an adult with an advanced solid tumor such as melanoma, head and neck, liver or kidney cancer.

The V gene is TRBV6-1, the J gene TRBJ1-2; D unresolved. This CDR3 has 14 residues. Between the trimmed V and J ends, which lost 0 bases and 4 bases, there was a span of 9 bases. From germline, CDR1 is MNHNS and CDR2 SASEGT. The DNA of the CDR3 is TGTGCCAGCAGTGAAGCCCCGCGAGGCTATGGCTACACCTTC. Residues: CASSEAPRGYGYTF.

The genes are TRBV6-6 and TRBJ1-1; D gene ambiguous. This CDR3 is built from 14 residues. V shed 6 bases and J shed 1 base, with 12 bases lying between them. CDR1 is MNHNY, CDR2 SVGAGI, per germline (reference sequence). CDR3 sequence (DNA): TGTGCCAGCAGCCCCCCTGGCGGGAACACTGAAGCTTTCTTT. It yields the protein CASSPPGGNTEAFF.

CDR3 in amino acids: CSVEDRQGTEAFF. For the CDR3, the DNA is TGCAGCGTTGAAGATCGTCAGGGCACTGAAGCTTTCTTT. The V call is TRBV29-1, the J call TRBJ1-1; a possible D gene is TRBD1 (5 bases). The CDR3 is made up of 13 amino acids. Germline CDR1 reads SQVTM; CDR2 reads ANQGSEA. V was shortened by 0 bases and J by 4 bases, with 9 bases between the two germline ends.

The CDR3 DNA follows: TGTGCCTGCACAGGGGAGGGGGGGACTCAGCCCCAGCATTTT. Translating it yields CACTGEGGTQPQHF. The chain has TRBV30 and TRBJ1-5, with 7 positions matching TRBD1. Unmatched junction bases numbered 11, after V lost 6 bases and J lost 6 bases. The CDR3 consists of 14 residues. Germline V lookup: CDR1 GTSNPN, CDR2 SVGIG (reference sequence).

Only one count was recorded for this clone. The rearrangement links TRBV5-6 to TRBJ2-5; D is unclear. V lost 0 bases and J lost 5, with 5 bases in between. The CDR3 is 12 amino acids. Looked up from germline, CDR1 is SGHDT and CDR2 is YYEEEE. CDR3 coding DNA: TGTGCCAGCAGCTTGGGTATGGAGACCCAGTACTTC. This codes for CASSLGMETQYF.

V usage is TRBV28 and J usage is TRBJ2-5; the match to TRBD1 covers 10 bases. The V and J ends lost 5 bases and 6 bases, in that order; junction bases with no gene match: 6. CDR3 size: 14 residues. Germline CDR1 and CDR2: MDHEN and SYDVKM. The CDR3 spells CASSLGTGAQTQYF. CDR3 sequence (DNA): TGTGCCAGCAGTCTCGGGACAGGGGCGCAGACCCAGTACTTC.

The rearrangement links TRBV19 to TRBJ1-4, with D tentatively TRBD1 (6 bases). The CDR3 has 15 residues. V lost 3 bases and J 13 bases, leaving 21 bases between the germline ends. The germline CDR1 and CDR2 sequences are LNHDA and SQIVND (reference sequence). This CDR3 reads CASSIGGSGAPSLFF. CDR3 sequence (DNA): TGTGCCAGTAGTATTGGAGGGTCAGGGGCTCCCTCACTGTTTTTT.

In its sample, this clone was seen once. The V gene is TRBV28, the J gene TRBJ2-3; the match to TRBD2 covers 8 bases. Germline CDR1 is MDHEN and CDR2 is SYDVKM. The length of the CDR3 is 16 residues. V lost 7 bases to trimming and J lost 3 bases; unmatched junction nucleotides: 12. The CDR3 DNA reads TGTGCCAGCACAGCACCGGGGGGGGCTGGGACAGATACGCAGTATTTT. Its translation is CASTAPGGAGTDTQYF.

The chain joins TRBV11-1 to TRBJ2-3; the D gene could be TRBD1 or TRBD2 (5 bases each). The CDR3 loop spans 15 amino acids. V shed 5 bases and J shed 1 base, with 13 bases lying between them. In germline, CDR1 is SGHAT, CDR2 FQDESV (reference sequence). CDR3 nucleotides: TGTGCCAGCAGCCGAAAAAGGGACGGCACAGATACGCAGTATTTT. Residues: CASSRKRDGTDTQYF.

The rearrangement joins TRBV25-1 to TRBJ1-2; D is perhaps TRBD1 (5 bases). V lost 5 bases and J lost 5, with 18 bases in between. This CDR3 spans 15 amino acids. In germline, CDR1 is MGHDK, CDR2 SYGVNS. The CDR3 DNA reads TGTGCCAGCAGTCTCGGGCCCCAAGGGGCTTATGGCTACACCTTC. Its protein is CASSLGPQGAYGYTF.

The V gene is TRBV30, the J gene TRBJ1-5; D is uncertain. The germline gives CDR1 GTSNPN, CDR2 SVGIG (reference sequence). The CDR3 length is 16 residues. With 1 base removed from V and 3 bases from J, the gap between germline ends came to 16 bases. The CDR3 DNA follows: TGTGCCTGGAGTGGGGCGGACGGAAGACCCAATCAGCCCCAGCATTTT. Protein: CAWSGADGRPNQPQHF. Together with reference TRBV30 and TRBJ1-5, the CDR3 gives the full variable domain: SQTIHQWPATLVQPVGSPLSLECTVEGTSNPNLYWYRQAAGRGLQLLFYSVGIGQISSEVPQNLSASRPQDRQFILSSKKLLLSDSGFYLCAWSGADGRPNQPQHFGDGTRLSIL.

Here the CDR3 DNA reads TGTGCCAGCAGCACGACAGGGTATGGAGCTTTCTTT. It is translated as CASSTTGYGAFF. The V gene is TRBV11-2, the J gene TRBJ1-1; 7 bases match TRBD1. This CDR3 is 12 amino acids long. Germline V lookup: CDR1 SGHAT, CDR2 FQNNGV. With V trimmed by 5 bases and J by 10 bases, 7 bases remained unmatched.

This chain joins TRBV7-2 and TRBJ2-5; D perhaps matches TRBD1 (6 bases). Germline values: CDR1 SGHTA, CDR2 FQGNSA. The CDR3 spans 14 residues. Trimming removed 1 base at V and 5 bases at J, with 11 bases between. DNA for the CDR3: TGTGCCAGCAGCTTAGACAGGGCGTGGGAGACCCAGTACTTC. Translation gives CASSLDRAWETQYF.

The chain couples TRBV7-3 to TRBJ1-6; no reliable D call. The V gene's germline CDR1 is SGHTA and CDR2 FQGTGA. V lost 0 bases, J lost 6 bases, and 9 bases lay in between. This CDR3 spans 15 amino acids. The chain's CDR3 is CASSLTYEPNSPLHF. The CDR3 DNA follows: TGTGCCAGCAGCTTAACTTATGAACCTAATTCACCCCTCCACTTT. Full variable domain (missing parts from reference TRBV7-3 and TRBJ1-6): GAGVSQTPSNKVTEKGKYVELRCDPISGHTALYWYRQSLGQGPEFLIYFQGTGAADDSGLPNDRFFAVRPEGSVSTLKIQRTERGDSAVYLCASSLTYEPNSPLHFGNGTRLTVT.

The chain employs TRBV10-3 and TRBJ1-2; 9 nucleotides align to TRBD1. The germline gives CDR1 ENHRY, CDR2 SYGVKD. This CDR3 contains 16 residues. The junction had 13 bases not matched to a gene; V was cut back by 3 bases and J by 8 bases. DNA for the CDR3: TGTGCCATCAGTGACTCAGGGACAGGGACCGTTAAGGGCTACACCTTC. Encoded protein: CAISDSGTGTVKGYTF.

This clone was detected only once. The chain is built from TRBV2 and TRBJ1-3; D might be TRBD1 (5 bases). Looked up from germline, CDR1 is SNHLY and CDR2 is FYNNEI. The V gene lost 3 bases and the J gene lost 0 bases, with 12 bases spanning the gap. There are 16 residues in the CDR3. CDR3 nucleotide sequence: TGTGCCAGCAGTGACCGGAGGGGCACCTCTGGAAACACCATATATTTT. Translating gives CASSDRRGTSGNTIYF.

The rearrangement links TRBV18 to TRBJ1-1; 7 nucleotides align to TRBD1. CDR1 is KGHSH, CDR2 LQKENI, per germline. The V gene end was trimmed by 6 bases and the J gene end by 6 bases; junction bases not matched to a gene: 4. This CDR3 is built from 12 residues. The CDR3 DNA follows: TGTGCCAGCTCGCACAGGGGCCCTGAAGCTTTCTTT. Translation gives CASSHRGPEAFF.

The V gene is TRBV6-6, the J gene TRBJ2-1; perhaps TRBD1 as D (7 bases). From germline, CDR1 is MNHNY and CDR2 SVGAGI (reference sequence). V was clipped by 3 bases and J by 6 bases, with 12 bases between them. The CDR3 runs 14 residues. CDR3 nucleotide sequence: TGTGCCAGCAGTTATTTGGAGGGGGCCAATGAGCAGTTCTTC. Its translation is CASSYLEGANEQFF.

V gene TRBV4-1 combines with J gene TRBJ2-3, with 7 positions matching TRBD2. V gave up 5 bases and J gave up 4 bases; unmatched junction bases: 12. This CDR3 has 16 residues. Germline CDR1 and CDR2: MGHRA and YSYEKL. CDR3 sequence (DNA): TGCGCCAGCAGCAAGTCCCGGCGGGGGATATCAGATACGCAGTATTTT. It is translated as CASSKSRRGISDTQYF.

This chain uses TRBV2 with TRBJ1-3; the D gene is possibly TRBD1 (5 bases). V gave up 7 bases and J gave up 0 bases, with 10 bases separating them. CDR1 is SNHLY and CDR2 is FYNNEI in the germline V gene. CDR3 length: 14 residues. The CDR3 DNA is TGTGCCAGCACCAGGACAAACTCTGGAAACACCATATATTTT. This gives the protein CASTRTNSGNTIYF.

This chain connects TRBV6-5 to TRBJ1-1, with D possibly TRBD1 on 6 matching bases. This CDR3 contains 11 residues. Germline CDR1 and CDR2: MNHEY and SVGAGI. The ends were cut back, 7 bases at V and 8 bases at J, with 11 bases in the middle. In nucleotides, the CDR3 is TGTGCCAGCAATCAAGGGACAGAAGCTTTCTTT. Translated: CASNQGTEAFF.

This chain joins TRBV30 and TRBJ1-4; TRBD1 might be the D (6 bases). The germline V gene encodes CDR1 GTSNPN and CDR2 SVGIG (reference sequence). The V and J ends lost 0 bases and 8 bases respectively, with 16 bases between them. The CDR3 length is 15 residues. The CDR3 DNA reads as TGTGCCTGGAGTGTGGGGGGCAGAGCAAAGGAAAAACTGTTTTTT. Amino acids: CAWSVGGRAKEKLFF.

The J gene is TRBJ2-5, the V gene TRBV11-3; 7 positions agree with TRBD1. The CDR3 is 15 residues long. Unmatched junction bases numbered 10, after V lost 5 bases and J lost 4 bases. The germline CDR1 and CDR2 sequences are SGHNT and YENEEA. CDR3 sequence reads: CASSPRTGRIETQYF. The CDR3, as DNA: TGTGCCAGCAGCCCTAGGACAGGACGGATAGAGACCCAGTACTTC. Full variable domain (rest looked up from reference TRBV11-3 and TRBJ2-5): EAGVVQSPRYKIIEKKQPVAFWCNPISGHNTLYWYLQNLGQGPELLIRYENEEAVDDSQLPKDRFSAERLKGVDSTLKIQPAELGDSAVYLCASSPRTGRIETQYFGPGTRLLVL.

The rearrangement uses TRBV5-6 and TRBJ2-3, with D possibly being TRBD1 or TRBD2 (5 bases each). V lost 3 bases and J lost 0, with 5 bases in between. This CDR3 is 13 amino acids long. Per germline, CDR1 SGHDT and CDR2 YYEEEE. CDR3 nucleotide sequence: TGTGCCAGCAGCTGGGACAGCACAGATACGCAGTATTTT. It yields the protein CASSWDSTDTQYF.

The CDR3 is CASSATGAAGETQYF. As DNA, the CDR3 is TGTGCCAGCAGCGCAACCGGGGCCGCCGGGGAGACCCAGTACTTC. The chain has TRBV9 and TRBJ2-5, with D possibly being TRBD1 or TRBD2 (5 bases each). Trimming left V 3 bases short and J 5 bases short, with 17 bases between. CDR3 length: 15 amino acids. Per the germline V gene, CDR1 is SGDLS and CDR2 is YYNGEE.

CDR3 protein: CAWMAGNYGYTF. CDR3 DNA sequence: TGTGCCTGGATGGCAGGGAACTATGGCTACACCTTC. V and J are TRBV30 and TRBJ1-2, with D perhaps TRBD1 (5 bases). The CDR3 runs 12 residues. The germline V gene has CDR1 GTSNPN and CDR2 SVGIG (reference sequence). V was pared by 4 bases and J by 2 bases, with 8 bases between. Using reference TRBV30 and TRBJ1-2 for the parts outside the CDR3, the full variable domain is SQTIHQWPATLVQPVGSPLSLECTVEGTSNPNLYWYRQAAGRGLQLLFYSVGIGQISSEVPQNLSASRPQDRQFILSSKKLLLSDSGFYLCAWMAGNYGYTFGSGTRLTVV.

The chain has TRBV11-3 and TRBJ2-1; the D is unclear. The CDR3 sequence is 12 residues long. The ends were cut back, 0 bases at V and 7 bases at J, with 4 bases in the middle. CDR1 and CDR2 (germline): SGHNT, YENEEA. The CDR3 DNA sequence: TGTGCCAGCAGCTTAGATGGGAATGAGCAGTTCTTC. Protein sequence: CASSLDGNEQFF.